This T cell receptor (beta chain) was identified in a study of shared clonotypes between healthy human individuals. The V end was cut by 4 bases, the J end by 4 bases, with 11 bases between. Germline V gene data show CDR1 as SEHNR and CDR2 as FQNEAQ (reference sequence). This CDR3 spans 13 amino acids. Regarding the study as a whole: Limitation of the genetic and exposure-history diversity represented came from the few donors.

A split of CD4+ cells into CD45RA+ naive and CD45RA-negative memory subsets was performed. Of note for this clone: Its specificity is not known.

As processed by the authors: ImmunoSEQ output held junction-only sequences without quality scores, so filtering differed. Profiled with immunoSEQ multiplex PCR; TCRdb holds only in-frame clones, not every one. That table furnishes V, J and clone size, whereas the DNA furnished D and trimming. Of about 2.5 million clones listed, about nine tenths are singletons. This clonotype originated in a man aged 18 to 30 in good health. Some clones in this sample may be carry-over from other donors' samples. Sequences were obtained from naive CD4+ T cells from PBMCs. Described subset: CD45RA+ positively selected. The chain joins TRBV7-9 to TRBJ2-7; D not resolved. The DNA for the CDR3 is TGTGCCAGCAGCTGGCATTTTAGTTACGAGCAGTACTTC. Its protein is CASSWHFSYEQYF. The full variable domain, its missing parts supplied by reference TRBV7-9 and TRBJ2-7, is DTGVSQNPRHKITKRGQNVTFRCDPISEHNRLYWYRQTLGQGPEFLTYFQNEAQLEKSRLLSDRFSAERPKGSFSTLEIQRTEQGDSAMYLCASSWHFSYEQYFGPGTRLTVT.